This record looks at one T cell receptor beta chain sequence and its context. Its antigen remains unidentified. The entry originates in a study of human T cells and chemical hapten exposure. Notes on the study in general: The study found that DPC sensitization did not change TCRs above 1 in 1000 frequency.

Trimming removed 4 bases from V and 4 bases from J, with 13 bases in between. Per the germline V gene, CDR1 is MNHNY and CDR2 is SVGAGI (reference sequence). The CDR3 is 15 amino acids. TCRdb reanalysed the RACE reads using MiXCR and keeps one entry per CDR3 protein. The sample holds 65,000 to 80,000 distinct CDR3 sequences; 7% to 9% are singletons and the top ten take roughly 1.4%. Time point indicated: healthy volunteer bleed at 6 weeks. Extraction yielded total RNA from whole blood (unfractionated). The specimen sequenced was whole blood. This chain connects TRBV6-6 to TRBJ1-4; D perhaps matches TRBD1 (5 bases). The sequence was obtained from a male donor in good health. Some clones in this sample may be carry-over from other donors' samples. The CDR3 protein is CASSSQTAINEKLFF. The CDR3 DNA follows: TGTGCCAGCAGTTCTCAGACAGCGATTAATGAAAAACTGTTTTTT.